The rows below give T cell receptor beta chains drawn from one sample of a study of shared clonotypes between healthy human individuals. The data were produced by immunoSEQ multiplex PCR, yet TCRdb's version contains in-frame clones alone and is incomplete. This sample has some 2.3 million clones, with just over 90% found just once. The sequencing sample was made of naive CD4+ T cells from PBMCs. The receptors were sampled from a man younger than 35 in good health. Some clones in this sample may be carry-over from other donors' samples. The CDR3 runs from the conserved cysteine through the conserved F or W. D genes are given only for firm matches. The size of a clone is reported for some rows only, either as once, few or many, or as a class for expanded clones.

cdr3_aa: CASSLVASNTGELFF; cdr3_nt: TGCGCCAGCAGCTTGGTAGCCTCGAACACCGGGGAGCTGTTTTTT; clone_size: NA; d_call: NA; j_call: TRBJ2-2; v_call: TRBV5-1
cdr3_aa: CSVAGPYNEQFF; cdr3_nt: TGCAGCGTTGCCGGGCCCTACAATGAGCAGTTCTTC; clone_size: once; d_call: NA; j_call: TRBJ2-1; v_call: TRBV29-1
cdr3_aa: CASSEIEAYYNEQFF; cdr3_nt: TGTGCCAGCAGTGAAATAGAGGCTTACTACAATGAGCAGTTCTTC; clone_size: NA; d_call: NA; j_call: TRBJ2-1; v_call: TRBV2
cdr3_aa: CASTPPGTGSKTGANVLTF; cdr3_nt: TGTGCCAGCACCCCACCCGGGACAGGGAGTAAAACTGGGGCCAACGTCCTGACTTTC; clone_size: NA; d_call: TRBD1; j_call: TRBJ2-6; v_call: TRBV5-4
cdr3_aa: CAWSEASGVGNEQFF; cdr3_nt: TGTGCCTGGAGTGAGGCTAGCGGGGTCGGCAATGAGCAGTTCTTC; clone_size: NA; d_call: TRBD2; j_call: TRBJ2-1; v_call: TRBV30
cdr3_aa: CAISPGRVRTDTQYF; cdr3_nt: TGTGCCATCAGCCCCGGCCGGGTGCGCACAGATACGCAGTATTTT; clone_size: NA; d_call: NA; j_call: TRBJ2-3; v_call: TRBV10-3
cdr3_aa: CSAVQGWVSYEQYF; cdr3_nt: TGCAGCGCGGTACAGGGATGGGTCTCCTACGAGCAGTACTTC; clone_size: NA; d_call: NA; j_call: TRBJ2-7; v_call: TRBV29-1
cdr3_aa: CASSEGAARGELFF; cdr3_nt: TGTGCCAGCAGTGAGGGTGCGGCCCGCGGGGAGCTGTTTTTT; clone_size: NA; d_call: NA; j_call: TRBJ2-2; v_call: TRBV7-9
cdr3_aa: CAISDGQETQYF; cdr3_nt: TGTGCCATCAGTGACGGGCAAGAGACCCAGTACTTC; clone_size: NA; d_call: NA; j_call: TRBJ2-5; v_call: TRBV10-3
cdr3_aa: CASSSGQGAVTEAFF; cdr3_nt: TGTGCCAGCAGTTCGGGACAGGGGGCGGTCACTGAAGCTTTCTTT; clone_size: NA; d_call: TRBD1; j_call: TRBJ1-1; v_call: TRBV28
cdr3_aa: CASNLVPGETQYF; cdr3_nt: TGTGCCAGCAACCTAGTGCCAGGGGAGACCCAGTACTTC; clone_size: NA; d_call: NA; j_call: TRBJ2-5; v_call: TRBV7-3
cdr3_aa: CASSQESGGLAANEQYF; cdr3_nt: TGCGCCAGCAGCCAAGAATCTGGCGGGCTAGCGGCCAACGAGCAGTACTTC; clone_size: NA; d_call: TRBD2; j_call: TRBJ2-7; v_call: TRBV4-3
cdr3_aa: CASKGTITDTQYF; cdr3_nt: TGTGCCAGCAAAGGGACCATCACAGATACGCAGTATTTT; clone_size: NA; d_call: NA; j_call: TRBJ2-3; v_call: TRBV6-6
cdr3_aa: CASSLASPHEQYF; cdr3_nt: TGCGCCAGCAGCTTGGCTAGCCCCCACGAGCAGTACTTC; clone_size: NA; d_call: NA; j_call: TRBJ2-7; v_call: TRBV5-1
cdr3_aa: CASSPNTYEQYF; cdr3_nt: TGTGCCAGCAGTCCCAACACCTACGAGCAGTACTTC; clone_size: NA; d_call: NA; j_call: TRBJ2-7; v_call: TRBV27
cdr3_aa: CASRTWGGSTEAFF; cdr3_nt: TGTGCCAGCAGGACGTGGGGTGGGTCGACTGAAGCTTTCTTT; clone_size: few; d_call: NA; j_call: TRBJ1-1; v_call: TRBV6-5
cdr3_aa: CANGRREREQYF; cdr3_nt: TGTGCCAACGGTAGGCGGGAGAGGGAGCAGTACTTC; clone_size: few; d_call: TRBD2; j_call: TRBJ2-7; v_call: TRBV10-3
cdr3_aa: CASSQLALAKNIQYF; cdr3_nt: TGCGCCAGCAGCCAGTTGGCCTTAGCCAAAAACATTCAGTACTTC; clone_size: NA; d_call: NA; j_call: TRBJ2-4; v_call: TRBV4-1
cdr3_aa: CASSLLGGSNEKLFF; cdr3_nt: TGTGCCAGCAGCTTATTGGGTGGGTCTAATGAAAAACTGTTTTTT; clone_size: NA; d_call: NA; j_call: TRBJ1-4; v_call: TRBV7-9
cdr3_aa: CASTIQGTSYEQYF; cdr3_nt: TGTGCCAGCACCATACAGGGGACCTCCTACGAGCAGTACTTC; clone_size: NA; d_call: TRBD1; j_call: TRBJ2-7; v_call: TRBV28
cdr3_aa: CASSQGRDYYFSYNEQFF; cdr3_nt: TGTGCCAGCAGCCAAGGCCGGGACTACTACTTCTCCTACAATGAGCAGTTCTTC; clone_size: once; d_call: TRBD2; j_call: TRBJ2-1; v_call: TRBV14
cdr3_aa: CASGASGGSYEQYF; cdr3_nt: TGTGCCAGCGGGGCCAGCGGTGGGTCTTACGAGCAGTACTTC; clone_size: NA; d_call: NA; j_call: TRBJ2-7; v_call: TRBV7-2
cdr3_aa: CASSLGRGGNTIYF; cdr3_nt: TGTGCCAGCAGCTTAGGGAGGGGCGGAAACACCATATATTTT; clone_size: NA; d_call: NA; j_call: TRBJ1-3; v_call: TRBV11-2
cdr3_aa: CASSLARSGDGNQPQHF; cdr3_nt: TGTGCCAGCAGCTTAGCGAGGTCAGGCGATGGCAATCAGCCCCAGCATTTT; clone_size: NA; d_call: NA; j_call: TRBJ1-5; v_call: TRBV7-9
cdr3_aa: CSVAGAGGLRYQETQYF; cdr3_nt: TGCAGCGTCGCGGGAGCAGGGGGACTTAGGTACCAAGAGACCCAGTACTTC; clone_size: NA; d_call: NA; j_call: TRBJ2-5; v_call: TRBV29-1